The 22 T cell receptor beta chains below were found in one sample sequenced in a study of blood T cell repertoires in COVID-19 (dated by TCRdb to about 2020). The library was built by means of the immunoSEQ multiplex PCR assay. TCRdb stores this immuneACCESS table with in-frame sequences only. Part of the clones is absent; in the studies checked, under half of the shortfall reflects unresolved V genes, and no reason is known for the rest. The sample records around 200,000 clones, less than 90% of which are singletons. In total, the top ten clones hold 0.95% to 1.3% of the sample. Sequencing used peripheral blood. The receptors shown here come from a man aged 30 to 45 with acute or convalescent COVID-19.

J is TRBJ2-7 and V is TRBV28, with 8 bases lining up with TRBD2. The CDR3 length is 13 residues. The V gene's germline CDR1 is MDHEN and CDR2 SYDVKM. Trimming took 6 bases from V and 6 from J; bases not matched to a gene: 7. CDR3 coding DNA: TGTGCCAGCAGGTGGCGGGAGGAGGCCGAGCAGTACTTC. This codes for CASRWREEAEQYF.

The rearrangement uses TRBV5-5 and TRBJ2-4, with 7 nucleotides matching TRBD1. The CDR3 sequence is 16 residues long. Germline V gene data show CDR1 as SGHKS and CDR2 as YYEKEE (reference sequence). V dropped 8 bases and J dropped 3; count of bases not matched to a gene: 14. The CDR3 spells CASNNGTVGIKNIQYF. The CDR3, as DNA: TGTGCCAGTAATAATGGGACAGTGGGAATCAAAAACATTCAGTACTTC.

The chain uses TRBV2 and TRBJ1-5; D not certain. CDR3 length equals 14 residues. Germline V gene sequence: CDR1 SNHLY, CDR2 FYNNEI. V was shortened by 4 bases and J by 2 bases, with 9 bases between the two germline ends. The CDR3, as DNA: TGTGCCAGCAGTGTCCAGGAGGGCAATCAGCCCCAGCATTTT. It is translated as CASSVQEGNQPQHF.

J is TRBJ2-5 and V is TRBV29-1, with 10 bases lining up with TRBD2. The CDR3 has 14 amino acids. Trimming at V came to 7 bases and at J to 5 bases, leaving 10 bases not matched to a gene. Germline values: CDR1 SQVTM, CDR2 ANQGSEA. CDR3: CSGTSTSGSETQYF. The CDR3 DNA reads TGCAGCGGGACCTCGACTAGCGGGTCTGAGACCCAGTACTTC.

The rearrangement uses TRBV7-9 and TRBJ2-7; no definite D call. Germline assignment: CDR1 SEHNR and CDR2 FQNEAQ (reference sequence). The CDR3 extends over 14 amino acids. The V and J ends lost 3 bases and 5 bases respectively, with 14 bases between them. The CDR3 region is CASSFVPGSHEQYF. The CDR3 coding sequence is TGTGCCAGCAGCTTTGTTCCGGGTTCCCACGAGCAGTACTTC.

The chain recombines TRBV18 with TRBJ1-2; no reliable D call. The germline V gene encodes CDR1 KGHSH and CDR2 LQKENI. CDR3 length: 13 residues. With 5 bases removed from V and 3 bases from J, the gap between germline ends came to 10 bases. CDR3 loop: CASSDGVDYGYTF. CDR3 in DNA: TGTGCCAGCTCAGACGGAGTAGACTATGGCTACACCTTC.

The gene calls are TRBV7-8 and TRBJ1-6, with D tentatively TRBD1 (5 bases). V was trimmed by 1 base and J by 2 bases, leaving 6 bases between them. Per the germline V gene, CDR1 is SGHVS and CDR2 is FQNEAQ. This CDR3 contains 15 residues. The CDR3, as DNA: TGTGCCAGCAGCTTAGGACAGACCTATAATTCACCCCTCCACTTT. This gives the protein CASSLGQTYNSPLHF.

This chain joins TRBV28 and TRBJ1-1; TRBD1 matches at 9 bases. Trimming took 7 bases from V and 6 from J; bases not matched to a gene: 12. Germline CDR1 reads MDHEN; CDR2 reads SYDVKM. The CDR3 runs to 15 residues. The CDR3 reads CASNDPGQGVPEAFF. DNA for the CDR3: TGTGCCAGCAATGACCCGGGACAGGGAGTTCCTGAAGCTTTCTTT.

CDR3: CASTLGTAGSPLHF. In DNA, the CDR3 is TGCGCCAGCACCCTCGGGACTGCCGGCTCACCCCTCCACTTT. The chain recombines TRBV5-1 with TRBJ1-6; D perhaps matches TRBD1 (5 bases). Germline V gene lookup returns CDR1 SGHRS and CDR2 YFSETQ. The CDR3 has 14 residues. With 6 bases removed from V and 10 bases from J, the gap between germline ends came to 17 bases.

The gene calls are TRBV28 and TRBJ1-4, with a tentative D call TRBD1 (5 bases). Trimming removed 2 bases at V and 4 bases at J, with 20 bases between. The germline gives CDR1 MDHEN, CDR2 SYDVKM. The CDR3 is 18 residues long. The CDR3 is CASSLPRDLVQSNEKLFF. Here the CDR3 DNA reads TGTGCCAGCAGTTTACCGCGGGACCTGGTGCAAAGTAATGAAAAACTGTTTTTT.

The table lists this clone with a count of one. The chain employs TRBV6-2 or TRBV6-3 and TRBJ1-5; D is unresolved. The CDR3 consists of 13 residues. V shed 3 bases and J shed 4 bases, with 7 bases lying between them. CDR1 and CDR2 (germline): MNHEY, SVGEGT. For the CDR3, the DNA is TGTGCCAGCAGTTATGGCAGGAATCAGCCCCAGCATTTT. Translated: CASSYGRNQPQHF.

This rearrangement joins TRBV6-5 to TRBJ2-1; TRBD2 is a possible D gene (6 bases). CDR3 length: 14 amino acids. Germline values: CDR1 MNHEY, CDR2 SVGAGI. Trimming took off 0 bases at V and 7 bases at J, with 10 bases between the two ends. The CDR3 DNA reads TGTGCCAGCAGTTACTCGATTAGCGGTAATGAGCAGTTCTTC. Protein: CASSYSISGNEQFF.

This chain links TRBV28 with TRBJ2-7; 7 positions agree with TRBD2. There are 15 residues in the CDR3. Germline CDR1 MDHEN, CDR2 SYDVKM. The V segment lost 6 bases and the J segment 4 bases; nucleotides outside the gene matches: 12. The CDR3 sequence: CASSPPGGSSYEQYF. The CDR3 nucleotides read TGTGCCAGCAGCCCACCGGGCGGGAGTAGTTACGAGCAGTACTTC.

The chain couples TRBV15 to TRBJ1-3, with TRBD1 identical over 10 bases. The CDR3 sequence is 18 residues long. Unmatched junction bases numbered 5, after V lost 0 bases and J lost 0 bases. The germline V gene has CDR1 LNHNV and CDR2 YYDKDF (reference sequence). The CDR3 bases are TGTGCCACCAGCAGAGACCCGACAGGGGGCCTCTCTGGAAACACCATATATTTT. Its translation: CATSRDPTGGLSGNTIYF.

V usage is TRBV3-1 (or the pseudogene TRBV3-2) and J usage is TRBJ1-2; 9 bases align to TRBD1. From germline, CDR1 is LGHDT and CDR2 YNNKEL (reference sequence). V lost 2 bases, J lost 4 bases, and 5 bases stayed unmatched. The CDR3 spans 15 residues. CDR3 bases: TGTGCCAGCAGCCAACCGGGACAGGGTACCTATGGCTACACCTTC. This gives the protein CASSQPGQGTYGYTF.

The chain employs TRBV11-2 and TRBJ1-3; no definite D call. Germline assignment: CDR1 SGHAT and CDR2 FQNNGV. The ends were cut back, 5 bases at V and 4 bases at J, with 6 bases in the middle. This CDR3 spans 12 amino acids. The CDR3 here is CASSPRGNTIYF. CDR3 in DNA: TGTGCCAGCAGCCCCAGAGGAAACACCATATATTTT.

The chain carries TRBV4-1 and TRBJ2-5, with D possibly matching TRBD1 (7 bases). The CDR3 is 20 amino acids. With 4 bases removed from V and 5 bases from J, the gap between germline ends came to 32 bases. Germline assignment: CDR1 MGHRA and CDR2 YSYEKL. CDR3 amino acids: CASSRLDRKGLGAGSETQYF. The DNA of the CDR3 is TGCGCCAGCAGCCGACTGGACAGGAAGGGTCTCGGAGCGGGTTCGGAGACCCAGTACTTC.

The chain recombines TRBV10-3 with TRBJ2-7; the D is unclear. CDR3 length equals 11 residues. The germline CDR1 and CDR2 sequences are ENHRY and SYGVKD. V dropped 4 bases and J dropped 3 bases, with 4 bases sitting between them. The CDR3 sequence is CAISASYEQYF. DNA for the CDR3: TGTGCCATCAGTGCCAGCTACGAGCAGTACTTC.

The V and J genes are TRBV6-2 or TRBV6-3 and TRBJ1-2, with 11 nucleotides matching TRBD1. Trimming at V came to 4 bases and at J to 3 bases, leaving 7 bases not matched to a gene. Germline V gives CDR1 MNHEY, CDR2 SVGEGT. The CDR3 totals 16 residues. CDR3 amino acids: CASSSRGTGGDYGYTF. CDR3 DNA: TGTGCCAGCAGTTCAAGAGGGACAGGGGGTGACTATGGCTACACCTTC.

The rearrangement uses TRBV10-2 and TRBJ1-2; no clear D gene. Trimming removed 7 bases at V and 8 bases at J, with 11 bases between. The CDR3 sequence is 11 residues long. Germline V CDR1 and CDR2: WSHSY, SAAADI. CDR3 bases: TGCGCCAGCACGGCAGGCCTGGGCTACACCTTC. This encodes CASTAGLGYTF.

This clone has a single count. J is TRBJ1-5 and V is TRBV6-5, with D possibly TRBD1 on 5 matching bases. The CDR3 covers 14 residues. CDR1 and CDR2 from the germline V gene are MNHEY and SVGAGI. The germline V and J ends were trimmed by 2 bases and 1 base, with 6 bases remaining between them. The CDR3 bases are TGTGCCAGCAGTTACGCAGGGAGCAATCAGCCCCAGCATTTT. Amino acids: CASSYAGSNQPQHF.

V and J are TRBV5-3 and TRBJ2-6, with 7 bases fitting TRBD1. TRBV5-3 has ORF status, its function being uncertain. The V gene end was trimmed by 2 bases and the J gene end by 0 bases; junction bases not matched to a gene: 5. This CDR3 comprises 17 residues. DNA for the CDR3: TGTGCCAGAAGCTTTACAGGGGTCCCCTCTGGGGCCAACGTCCTGACTTTC. It encodes CARSFTGVPSGANVLTF.